These T cell receptor beta chains were read from a single sample in a study of T-cell reconstitution after alpha-beta-depleted transplantation in children. TCRdb ran MiXCR on the PCR reads and lists one entry per CDR3 protein. The sample lists approximately 150,000 distinct CDR3 sequences, 8% to 10% occurring once. The input for sequencing was PBMCs, mostly from graft donor cells, taken 180 days after TCRalphabeta/CD19-depleted stem cell transplant. These receptors came from a female patient between 2 and 15 years old who had a stem cell transplant for congenital amegakaryocytic thrombocytopenia, so the T cells may come from the graft donor. Each CDR3 is given with its conserved first and last residue.

CASSQDLDISYEHYF | TRBJ2-7 | 15 | TRBV4-2
CASSAGPNQETQYF | TRBJ2-5 | 14 | TRBV6-1
CASSLTPLDRAGVF | TRBJ2-7 | 14 | TRBV28
CSAILAVLAKNIQYF | TRBJ2-4 | 15 | TRBV29-1
CASSQLWLTSGTSYEQYF | TRBJ2-7 | 18 | TRBV4-2
CASSLDGDTQYF | TRBJ2-3 | 12 | TRBV5-1
CASSQRRVDYGYTF | TRBJ1-2 | 14 | TRBV6-1
CASSLQVPTNEKLFF | TRBJ1-4 | 15 | TRBV5-1
CSVTDRANTEAFF | TRBJ1-1 | 13 | TRBV29-1
CASKGNTEAFF | TRBJ1-1 | 11 | TRBV5-1
CAIGTGANQPQHF | TRBJ1-5 | 13 | TRBV10-3
CAMSPGPLRDYNEQFF | TRBJ2-1 | 16 | TRBV4-2
CASSAGQGGETQYF | TRBJ2-5 | 14 | TRBV5-6
CASSLGVGSGHYEQYF | TRBJ2-7 | 16 | TRBV28
CASSSQWDRRTGELFF | TRBJ2-2 | 16 | TRBV3-1
CASSFRRGSNNEQFF | TRBJ2-1 | 15 | TRBV12-3/TRBV12-4
CASSQPGTSGRGELFF | TRBJ2-2 | 16 | TRBV4-1
CSADTSAPTGELFF | TRBJ2-2 | 14 | TRBV20-1
CASSYRGTSGYTF | TRBJ1-2 | 13 | TRBV6-5
CASSRDEKLFF | TRBJ1-4 | 11 | TRBV6-2/TRBV6-3
CASSQSPGGSRTF | TRBJ1-5 | 13 | TRBV3-1
CASSSDSPYEQYF | TRBJ2-7 | 13 | TRBV7-9
CASAPGRDSPLHF | TRBJ1-6 | 13 | TRBV6-1
CASSLEWEGETQYF | TRBJ2-5 | 14 | TRBV7-9
CASSQAAASGGYFTDTQYF | TRBJ2-3 | 19 | TRBV4-1
CASSLEPGTNNEQFF | TRBJ2-1 | 15 | TRBV12-3/TRBV12-4
CASRKTGLARPNEQFF | TRBJ2-1 | 16 | TRBV5-1
CASSQGQVWAGELFF | TRBJ2-2 | 15 | TRBV4-1
CAGGYPDTQYF | TRBJ2-3 | 11 | TRBV28
CASSQVRDSQYF | TRBJ2-4 | 12 | TRBV4-2